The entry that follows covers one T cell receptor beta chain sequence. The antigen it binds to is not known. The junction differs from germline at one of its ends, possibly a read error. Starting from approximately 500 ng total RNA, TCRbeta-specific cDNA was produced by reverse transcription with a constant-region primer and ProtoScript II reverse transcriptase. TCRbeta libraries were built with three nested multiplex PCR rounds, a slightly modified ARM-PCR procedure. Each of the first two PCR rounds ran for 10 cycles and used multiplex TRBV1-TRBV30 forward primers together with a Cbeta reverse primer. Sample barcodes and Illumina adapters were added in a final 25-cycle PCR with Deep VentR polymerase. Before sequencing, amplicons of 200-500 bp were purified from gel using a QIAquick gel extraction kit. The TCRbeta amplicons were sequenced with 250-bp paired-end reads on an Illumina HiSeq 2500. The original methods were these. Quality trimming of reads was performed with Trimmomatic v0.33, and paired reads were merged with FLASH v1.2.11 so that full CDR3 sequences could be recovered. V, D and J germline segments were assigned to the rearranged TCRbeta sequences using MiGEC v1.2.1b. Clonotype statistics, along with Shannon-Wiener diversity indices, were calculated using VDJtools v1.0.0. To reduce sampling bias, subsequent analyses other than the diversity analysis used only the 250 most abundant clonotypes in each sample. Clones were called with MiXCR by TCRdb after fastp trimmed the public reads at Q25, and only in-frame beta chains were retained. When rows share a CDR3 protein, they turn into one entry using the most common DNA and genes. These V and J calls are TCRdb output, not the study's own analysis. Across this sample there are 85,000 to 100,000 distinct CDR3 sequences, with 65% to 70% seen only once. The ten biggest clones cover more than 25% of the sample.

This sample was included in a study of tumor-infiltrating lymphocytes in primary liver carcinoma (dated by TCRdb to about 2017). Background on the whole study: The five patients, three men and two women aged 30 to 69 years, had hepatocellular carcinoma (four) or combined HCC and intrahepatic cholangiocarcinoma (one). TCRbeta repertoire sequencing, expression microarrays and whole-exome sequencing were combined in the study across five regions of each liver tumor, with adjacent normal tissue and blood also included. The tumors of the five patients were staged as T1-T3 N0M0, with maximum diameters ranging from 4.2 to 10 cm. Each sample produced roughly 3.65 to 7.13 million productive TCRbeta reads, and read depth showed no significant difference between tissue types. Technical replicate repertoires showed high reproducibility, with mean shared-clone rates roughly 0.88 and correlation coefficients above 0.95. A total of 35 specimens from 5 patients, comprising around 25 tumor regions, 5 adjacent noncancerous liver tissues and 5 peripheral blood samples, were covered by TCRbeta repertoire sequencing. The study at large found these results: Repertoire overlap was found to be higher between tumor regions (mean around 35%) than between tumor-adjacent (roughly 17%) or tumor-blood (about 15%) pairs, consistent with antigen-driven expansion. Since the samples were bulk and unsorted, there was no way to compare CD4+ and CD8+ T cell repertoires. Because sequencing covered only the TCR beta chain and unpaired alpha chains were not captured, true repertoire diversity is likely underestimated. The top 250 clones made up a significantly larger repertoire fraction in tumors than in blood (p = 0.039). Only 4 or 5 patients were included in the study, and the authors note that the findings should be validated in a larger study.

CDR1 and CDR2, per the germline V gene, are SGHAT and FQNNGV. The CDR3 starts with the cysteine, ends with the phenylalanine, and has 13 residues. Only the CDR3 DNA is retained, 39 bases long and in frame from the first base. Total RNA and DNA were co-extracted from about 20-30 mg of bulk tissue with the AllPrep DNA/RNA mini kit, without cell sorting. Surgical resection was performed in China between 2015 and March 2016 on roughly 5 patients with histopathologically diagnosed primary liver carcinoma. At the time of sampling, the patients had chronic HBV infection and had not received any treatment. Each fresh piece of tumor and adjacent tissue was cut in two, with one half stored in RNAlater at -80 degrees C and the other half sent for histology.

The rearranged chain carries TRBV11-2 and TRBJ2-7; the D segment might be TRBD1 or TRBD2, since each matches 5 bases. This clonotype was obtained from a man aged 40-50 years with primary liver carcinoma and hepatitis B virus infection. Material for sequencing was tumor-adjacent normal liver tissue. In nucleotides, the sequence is TGTGCCAGCCAACGGGACCCCACCTACGAGCACTGCTTC. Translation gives CASQRDPTYEHCF.